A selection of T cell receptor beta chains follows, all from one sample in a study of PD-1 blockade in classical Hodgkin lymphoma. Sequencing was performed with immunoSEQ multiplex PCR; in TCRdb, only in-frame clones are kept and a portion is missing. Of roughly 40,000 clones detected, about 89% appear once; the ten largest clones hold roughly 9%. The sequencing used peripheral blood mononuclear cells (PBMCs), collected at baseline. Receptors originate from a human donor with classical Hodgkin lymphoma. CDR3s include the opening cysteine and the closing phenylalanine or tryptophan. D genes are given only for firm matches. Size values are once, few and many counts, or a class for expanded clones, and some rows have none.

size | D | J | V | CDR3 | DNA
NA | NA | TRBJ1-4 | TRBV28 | CASRVLPATNEKLFF | TGTGCCAGCCGTGTCCTACCAGCAACTAATGAAAAACTGTTTTTT
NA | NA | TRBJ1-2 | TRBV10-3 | CAVTGSTANYGYTF | TGTGCCGTGACGGGGTCAACAGCTAACTATGGCTACACCTTC
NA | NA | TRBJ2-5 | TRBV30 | CAGELALRQETQYF | TGTGCCGGGGAACTAGCCCTAAGGCAAGAGACCCAGTACTTC
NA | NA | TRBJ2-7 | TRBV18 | CASSPNPSSYEQYF | TGTGCCAGCTCACCAAACCCAAGCTCCTACGAGCAGTACTTC
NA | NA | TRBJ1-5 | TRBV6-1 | CASSEREQPQHF | TGTGCCAGCAGTGAACGTGAGCAGCCCCAGCATTTT
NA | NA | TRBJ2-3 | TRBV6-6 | CASSYGVYTDTQYF | TGTGCCAGCAGCTACGGGGTCTACACAGATACGCAGTATTTT
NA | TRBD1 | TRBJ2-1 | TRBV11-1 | CASSLVAGTASLNEQFF | TGTGCCAGCAGCTTAGTCGCCGGGACAGCCTCATTAAATGAGCAGTTCTTC
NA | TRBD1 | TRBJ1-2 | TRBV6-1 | CASKQGGYGYTF | TGTGCCAGCAAACAGGGGGGCTATGGCTACACCTTC
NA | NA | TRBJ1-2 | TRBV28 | CASSFPGQGDGYTF | TGTGCCAGCAGTTTTCCGGGACAAGGAGATGGCTACACCTTC
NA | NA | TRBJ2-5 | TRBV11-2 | CASSLGIRGDQETQYF | TGTGCCAGCAGCTTAGGGATCAGGGGGGATCAAGAGACCCAGTACTTC
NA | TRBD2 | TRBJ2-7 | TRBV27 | CASSYKRDGYEQYF | TGTGCCAGCAGTTACAAGCGGGACGGCTACGAGCAGTACTTC
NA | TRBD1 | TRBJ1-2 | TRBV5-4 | CASSHTGQGGYGYTF | TGTGCCAGCAGCCATACCGGACAGGGAGGCTATGGCTACACCTTC
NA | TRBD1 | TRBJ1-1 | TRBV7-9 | CASSPPGQGMNTEAFF | TGTGCCAGCAGCCCTCCAGGACAGGGGATGAACACTGAAGCTTTCTTT
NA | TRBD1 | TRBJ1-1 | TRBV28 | CASSLTGVRTEAFF | TGTGCCAGCAGTTTGACAGGGGTTCGAACTGAAGCTTTCTTT
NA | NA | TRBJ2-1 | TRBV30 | CAWTPGWGGGGNEQFF | TGTGCCTGGACTCCCGGATGGGGGGGAGGGGGGAATGAGCAGTTCTTC
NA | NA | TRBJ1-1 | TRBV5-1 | CASSPSGVTAEAFF | TGCGCCAGCAGCCCATCAGGGGTTACCGCTGAAGCTTTCTTT
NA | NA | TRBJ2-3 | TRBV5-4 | CASSLVLGSGTDTQYF | TGTGCCAGCAGCTTGGTCCTGGGGAGTGGCACAGATACGCAGTATTTT
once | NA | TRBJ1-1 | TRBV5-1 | CASSSTGFVGAFF | TGCGCCAGCAGTTCTACAGGGTTTGTGGGAGCTTTCTTT
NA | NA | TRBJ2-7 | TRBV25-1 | CASSAGVGTYEQYF | TGTGCCAGCAGTGCAGGGGTTGGGACCTACGAGCAGTACTTC
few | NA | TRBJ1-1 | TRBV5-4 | CASSWGGVEAFF | TGTGCCAGCAGCTGGGGCGGGGTTGAAGCTTTCTTT
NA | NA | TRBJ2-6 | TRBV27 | CASRRTPGGANVLTF | TGTGCCAGCAGAAGGACCCCGGGGGGGGCCAACGTCCTGACTTTC
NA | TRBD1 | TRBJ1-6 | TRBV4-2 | CASSQSRDRGSPLHF | TGTGCCAGCAGCCAGAGCCGGGACAGGGGTTCACCCCTCCACTTT
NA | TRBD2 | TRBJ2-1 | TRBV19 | CATTSGGSYNEQFF | TGTGCCACTACTAGCGGGGGCTCCTACAATGAGCAGTTCTTC
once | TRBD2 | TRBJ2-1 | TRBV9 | CASSVRTGGHTYNEQFF | TGTGCCAGCAGCGTAAGGACGGGGGGGCACACCTACAATGAGCAGTTCTTC